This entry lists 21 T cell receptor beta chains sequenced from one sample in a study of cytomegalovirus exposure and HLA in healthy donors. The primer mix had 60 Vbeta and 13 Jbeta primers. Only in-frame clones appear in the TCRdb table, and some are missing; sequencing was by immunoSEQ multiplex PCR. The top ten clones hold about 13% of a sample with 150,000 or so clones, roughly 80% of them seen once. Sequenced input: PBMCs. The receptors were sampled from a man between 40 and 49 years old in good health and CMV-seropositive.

The chain's CDR3 is CASSPLQGAKSYEQYF. The CDR3 DNA is TGTGCCAGCAGCCCTTTACAGGGGGCGAAGTCCTACGAGCAGTACTTC. The rearrangement links TRBV14 to TRBJ2-7, with 9 bases that match TRBD1. Germline V gives CDR1 SGHDN, CDR2 FVKESK. The V gene end was trimmed by 4 bases and the J gene end by 1 base; junction bases not matched to a gene: 8. This CDR3 spans 16 amino acids.

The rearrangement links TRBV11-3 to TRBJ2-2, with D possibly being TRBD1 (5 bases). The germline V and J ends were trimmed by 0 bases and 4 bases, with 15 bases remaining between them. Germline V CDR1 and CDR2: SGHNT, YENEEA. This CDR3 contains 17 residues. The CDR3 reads CASSLESGRDGTGELFF. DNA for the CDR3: TGTGCCAGCAGCTTAGAGTCAGGCAGGGATGGCACCGGGGAGCTGTTTTTT. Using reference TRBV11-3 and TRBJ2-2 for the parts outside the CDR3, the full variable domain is EAGVVQSPRYKIIEKKQPVAFWCNPISGHNTLYWYLQNLGQGPELLIRYENEEAVDDSQLPKDRFSAERLKGVDSTLKIQPAELGDSAVYLCASSLESGRDGTGELFFGEGSRLTVL.

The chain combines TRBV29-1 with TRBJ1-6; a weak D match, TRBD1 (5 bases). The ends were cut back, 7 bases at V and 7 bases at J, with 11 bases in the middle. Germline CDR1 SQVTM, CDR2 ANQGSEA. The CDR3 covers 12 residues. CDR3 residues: CSAQGVNSPLHF. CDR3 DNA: TGCAGCGCACAAGGGGTAAATTCACCCCTCCACTTT. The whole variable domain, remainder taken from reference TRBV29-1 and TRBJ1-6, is SAVISQKPSRDICQRGTSLTIQCQVDSQVTMMFWYRQQPGQSLTLIATANQGSEATYESGFVIDKFPISRPNLTFSTLTVSNMSPEDSSIYLCSAQGVNSPLHFGNGTRLTVT.

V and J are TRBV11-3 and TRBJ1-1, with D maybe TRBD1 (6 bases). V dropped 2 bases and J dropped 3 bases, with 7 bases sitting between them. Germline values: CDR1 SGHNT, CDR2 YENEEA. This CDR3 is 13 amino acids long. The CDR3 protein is CASSLYRDTEAFF. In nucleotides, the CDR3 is TGTGCCAGCAGCTTATACAGGGACACTGAAGCTTTCTTT.

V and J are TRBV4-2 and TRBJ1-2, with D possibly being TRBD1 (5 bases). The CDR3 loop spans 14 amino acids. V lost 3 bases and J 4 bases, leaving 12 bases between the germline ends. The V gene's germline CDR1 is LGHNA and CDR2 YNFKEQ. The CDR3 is CASSQDTALYGYTF. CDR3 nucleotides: TGTGCCAGCAGCCAGGACACAGCCCTCTATGGCTACACCTTC.

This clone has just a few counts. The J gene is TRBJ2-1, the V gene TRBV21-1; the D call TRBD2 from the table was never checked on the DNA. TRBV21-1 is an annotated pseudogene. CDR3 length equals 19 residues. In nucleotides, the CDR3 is TGTGCCAGCAGAGGGACGGACCCGGGGGTGGAGCGGGAATACAATGAGCAGTTCTTC. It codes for CASRGTDPGVEREYNEQFF.

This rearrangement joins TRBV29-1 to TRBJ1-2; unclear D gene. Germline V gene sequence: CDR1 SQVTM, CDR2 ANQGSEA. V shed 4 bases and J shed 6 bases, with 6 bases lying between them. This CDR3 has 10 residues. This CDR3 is CSVGPDGYTF. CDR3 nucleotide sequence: TGCAGCGTTGGTCCGGATGGCTACACCTTC.

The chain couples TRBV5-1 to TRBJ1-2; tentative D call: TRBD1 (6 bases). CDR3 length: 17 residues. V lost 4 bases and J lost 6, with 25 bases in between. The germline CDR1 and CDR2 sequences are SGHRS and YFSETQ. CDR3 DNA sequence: TGCGCCAGCAGCCTCAATCTTTACAGGGAAAACTTACATGGCTACACCTTC. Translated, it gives CASSLNLYRENLHGYTF.

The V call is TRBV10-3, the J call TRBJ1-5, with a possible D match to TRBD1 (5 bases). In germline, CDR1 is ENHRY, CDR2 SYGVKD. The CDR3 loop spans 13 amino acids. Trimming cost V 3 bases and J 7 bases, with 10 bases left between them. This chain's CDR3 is CAISERGGQPQHF. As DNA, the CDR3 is TGTGCCATCAGTGAAAGGGGAGGGCAGCCCCAGCATTTT.

In DNA, the CDR3 is TGTGCCATCAGTGAGACCGCACAATCCATAGGGGAGCTGTTTTTT. As protein: CAISETAQSIGELFF. The chain recombines TRBV10-3 with TRBJ2-2; D unclear. V was cut by 2 bases and J by 8 bases, with 15 bases left in between. CDR1 is ENHRY and CDR2 is SYGVKD in the germline V gene. CDR3 length: 15 amino acids.

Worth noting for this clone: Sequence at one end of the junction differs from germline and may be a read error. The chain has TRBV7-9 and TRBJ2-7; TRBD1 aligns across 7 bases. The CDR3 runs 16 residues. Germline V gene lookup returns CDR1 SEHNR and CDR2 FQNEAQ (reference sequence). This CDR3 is CSSSPPKFPGGYEQYF. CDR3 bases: TGTTCCAGCAGCCCACCCAAGTTCCCAGGGGGCTACGAGCAGTACTTC.

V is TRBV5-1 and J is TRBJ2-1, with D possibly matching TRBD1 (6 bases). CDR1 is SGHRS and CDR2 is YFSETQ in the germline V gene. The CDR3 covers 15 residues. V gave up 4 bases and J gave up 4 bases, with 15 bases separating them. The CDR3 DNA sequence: TGCGCCAGCAGCCTAACAGGGTTTGGTTACAATGAGCAGTTCTTC. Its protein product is CASSLTGFGYNEQFF.

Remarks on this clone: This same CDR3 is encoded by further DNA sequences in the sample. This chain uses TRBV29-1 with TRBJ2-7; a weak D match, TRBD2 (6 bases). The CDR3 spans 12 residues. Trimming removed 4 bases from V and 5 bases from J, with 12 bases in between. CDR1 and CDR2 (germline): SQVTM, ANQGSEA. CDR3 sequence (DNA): TGCAGCGTTGTACTAGCTGGAGACGAGCAGTACTTC. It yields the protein CSVVLAGDEQYF.

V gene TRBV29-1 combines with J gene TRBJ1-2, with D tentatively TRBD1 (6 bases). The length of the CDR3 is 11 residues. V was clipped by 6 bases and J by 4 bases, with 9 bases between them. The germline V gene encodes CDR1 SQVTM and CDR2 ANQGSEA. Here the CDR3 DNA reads TGCAGCGTCCAGGGGCCCTATGGCTACACCTTC. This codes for CSVQGPYGYTF.

The CDR3: CASSVPGSYGYTF. As DNA, the CDR3 is TGTGCCAGCAGCGTTCCGGGAAGCTATGGCTACACCTTC. V is TRBV9 and J is TRBJ1-2, with no clear D. Trimming stripped 2 bases from V and 4 bases from J, with 9 bases between. This CDR3 has 13 amino acids. Germline assignment: CDR1 SGDLS and CDR2 YYNGEE.

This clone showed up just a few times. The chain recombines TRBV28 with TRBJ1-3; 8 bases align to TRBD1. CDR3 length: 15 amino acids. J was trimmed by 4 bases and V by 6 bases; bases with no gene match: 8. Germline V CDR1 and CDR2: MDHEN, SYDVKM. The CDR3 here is CASSPPGGVGNTIYF. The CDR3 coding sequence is TGTGCCAGCAGCCCCCCAGGGGGCGTCGGAAACACCATATATTTT.

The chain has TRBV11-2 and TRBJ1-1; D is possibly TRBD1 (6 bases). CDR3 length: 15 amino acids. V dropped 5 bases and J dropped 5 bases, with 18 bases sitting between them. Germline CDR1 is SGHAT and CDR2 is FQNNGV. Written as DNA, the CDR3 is TGTGCCAGCAGCGCCATACAGGGCAGGGGTACTGAAGCTTTCTTT. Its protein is CASSAIQGRGTEAFF.

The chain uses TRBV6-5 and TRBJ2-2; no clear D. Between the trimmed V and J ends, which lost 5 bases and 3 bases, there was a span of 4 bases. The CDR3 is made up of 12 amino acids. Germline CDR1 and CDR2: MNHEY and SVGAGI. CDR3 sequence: CASSPDTGELFF. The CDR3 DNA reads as TGTGCCAGCAGTCCCGACACCGGGGAGCTGTTTTTT.

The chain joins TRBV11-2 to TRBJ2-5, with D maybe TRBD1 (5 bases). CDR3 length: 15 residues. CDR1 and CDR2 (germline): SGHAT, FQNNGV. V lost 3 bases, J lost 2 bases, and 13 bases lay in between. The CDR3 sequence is CASSFHSQGQETQYF. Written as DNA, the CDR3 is TGTGCCAGCAGCTTCCATAGCCAGGGACAAGAGACCCAGTACTTC.

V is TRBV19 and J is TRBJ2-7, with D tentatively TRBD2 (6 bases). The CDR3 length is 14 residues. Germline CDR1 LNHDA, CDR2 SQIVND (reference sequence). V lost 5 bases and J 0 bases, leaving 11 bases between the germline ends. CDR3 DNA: TGTGCCAGTAGTGGGGGGATGAGCTCCTACGAGCAGTACTTC. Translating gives CASSGGMSSYEQYF.

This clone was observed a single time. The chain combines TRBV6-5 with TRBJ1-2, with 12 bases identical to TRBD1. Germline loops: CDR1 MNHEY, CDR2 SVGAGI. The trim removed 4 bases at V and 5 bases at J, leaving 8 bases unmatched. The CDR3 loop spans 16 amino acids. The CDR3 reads CASSSPRDRGLYGYTF. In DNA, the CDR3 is TGTGCCAGCAGTTCCCCAAGGGACAGGGGGCTTTATGGCTACACCTTC.